This T cell receptor beta chain came from a study of human T cells and chemical hapten exposure. The sample holds many counts of this clonotype. Its antigen is currently unknown. TCRdb redid the calling of the RACE reads with MiXCR, one entry per CDR3 protein. The table shows approximately 320,000 distinct CDR3 sequences, with approximately 5% occurring only once. CDR1 and CDR2 from the germline V gene are MNHEY and SVGAGI. The CDR3 is made up of 16 amino acids. The V gene end was trimmed by 4 bases and the J gene end by 8 bases; junction bases not matched to a gene: 12. Study-level findings and limits: The number of TCRs above 1 in 1000 frequency did not change after DPC sensitization.

Time point: pre-sensitization, week 0. Treatment reported: therapeutic diphenylcyclopropenone sensitization with weekly scalp DPC. The specimen comprised whole blood, sampled in connection with sensitization to the hapten diphenylcyclopropenone (DPC). The origin of this receptor is a woman between 18 and 29 years old with alopecia areata. Some clones in this sample may be carry-over from other donors' samples. The chain carries TRBV6-5 and TRBJ1-4; TRBD1 matches at 8 bases. The chain's CDR3 is CASSSPGGLEDEKLFF. The CDR3 DNA follows: TGTGCCAGCAGTTCGCCAGGGGGCTTGGAGGACGAAAAACTGTTTTTT.